This T cell receptor (beta chain) stems from a study of post-analysis software for immune sequencing data. Study as a whole: The disease courses covered relapsing-remitting, secondary progressive and progressive-relapsing multiple sclerosis. Study outcomes and limitations: Relative to controls, patients had roughly five TRBV segments at higher frequency, with TRBV5-6, TRBV5-1 and TRBV20-1 among these. A significant reduction in normalized Chao1 diversity was observed in multiple sclerosis patients versus controls.

Unique-molecular-identifier-tagged TCR beta cDNA libraries were used. Researchers reported around 510,000 cDNA molecules coming from approximately 0.95 to 9.8 million T cells. TCRdb fed the PCR reads into MiXCR, producing one record per CDR3 protein. The data contain about 680,000 distinct CDR3 sequences, approximately 60% of them singletons. This clonotype was seen a few times. What it binds is not known. V was pared by 3 bases and J by 6 bases, with 9 bases between. Germline V gene sequence: CDR1 SGHTA, CDR2 FQGNSA. CDR3 length equals 13 residues. The V and J genes are TRBV7-2 and TRBJ1-5; D gene unclear. This receptor was taken from a girl aged 2 to 10 with multiple sclerosis. What was sequenced was blood. The CDR3 nucleotides are TGTGCCAGCAGCTTCGAGGGAGGTCAGCCCCAGCATTTT. Amino acids: CASSFEGGQPQHF.